These 23 T cell receptor beta chains were sequenced from one sample in a study of T cells in Graves' hyperthyroidism and ophthalmopathy. Authors of the study amplified TCR beta CDR3 regions from RNA transcripts. First-round RT-PCR with HTBI primers amplified the TCR CDR3 region. TCRdb reprocessed the multiplex PCR reads with MiXCR, giving one entry per CDR3 protein. The repertoire holds roughly 640,000 distinct CDR3 sequences, with roughly 16% as singletons. The sample taken for sequencing was blood. The receptor set was obtained from a woman aged 40 to 50 with Graves' ophthalmopathy.

The rearrangement links TRBV29-1 to TRBJ2-2, with D possibly TRBD1 on 6 matching bases. The CDR3 runs 12 residues. Germline V CDR1 and CDR2: SQVTM, ANQGSEA. V was shortened by 7 bases and J by 2 bases, with 8 bases between the two germline ends. The CDR3 sequence: CSGQDNTGELFF. CDR3 sequence (DNA): TGCAGCGGACAGGATAACACCGGGGAGCTGTTTTTT.

This clonotype was seen only a few times. The chain has TRBV11-2 and TRBJ1-4; D is ambiguous. The germline gives CDR1 SGHAT, CDR2 FQNNGV. This CDR3 is built from 12 residues. Deletions cut 2 bases from V and 11 bases from J, with 9 bases between. CDR3 nucleotide sequence: TGTGCCAGCAGCTTACCTACCGACAAACTGTTTTTT. Translating gives CASSLPTDKLFF.

This clonotype was detected ten times or more. The chain uses TRBV11-1 and TRBJ2-1; D is possibly TRBD1 (6 bases). This CDR3 has 15 amino acids. CDR1 SGHAT and CDR2 FQDESV come from the germline V gene (reference sequence). Trimming took 4 bases from V and 8 from J, leaving 18 bases between them. This CDR3 reads CASSSGDNSRHEQFF. The CDR3 bases are TGTGCCAGCAGCTCCGGGGACAACTCGAGACATGAGCAGTTCTTC.

This clonotype was seen ten or more times. The chain links TRBV6-1 to TRBJ1-2; D gene ambiguous. Deletions cut 1 base from V and 2 bases from J, with 5 bases between. CDR1 is MNHNS, CDR2 SASEGT, per germline. The CDR3 extends over 13 amino acids. CDR3 DNA: TGTGCCAGCAGTGAAGGAAAGAACTATGGCTACACCTTC. Its protein is CASSEGKNYGYTF.

A word on this clonotype: The junction shows a germline mismatch at one end, possibly a read error. The chain is built from TRBV2 and TRBJ1-1; D unresolved. The CDR3 is 13 residues long. CDR1 SNHLY and CDR2 FYNNEI come from the germline V gene. The CDR3 sequence: CATNRAVNTAAFF. The CDR3 coding sequence is TGTGCCACTAACAGAGCCGTGAACACTGCAGCTTTCTTT.

This clonotype has only a few counts. This chain uses TRBV5-1 with TRBJ1-1, with a tentative D call TRBD1 (5 bases). Germline V CDR1 and CDR2: SGHRS, YFSETQ. Trimming stripped 2 bases from V and 2 bases from J, with 16 bases between. This CDR3 spans 16 amino acids. The CDR3: CASSFLPPDINTEAFF. The DNA for the CDR3 is TGCGCCAGCAGCTTCCTGCCCCCGGACATAAACACTGAAGCTTTCTTT.

This clonotype was counted between two and nine times. The chain's CDR3 is CSASWAPNSPLHF. The CDR3, as DNA: TGCAGTGCTAGTTGGGCTCCCAATTCACCCCTCCACTTT. V and J are TRBV20-1 and TRBJ1-6, with D uncertain. Germline loops: CDR1 DFQATT, CDR2 SNEGSKA (reference sequence). CDR3 size: 13 residues. V shed 3 bases and J shed 7 bases, with 10 bases lying between them.

The V and J genes are TRBV7-9 and TRBJ1-1; a weak D match, TRBD1 (6 bases). Germline CDR1 reads SEHNR; CDR2 reads FQNEAQ (reference sequence). V shed 2 bases and J shed 6 bases, with 22 bases lying between them. This CDR3 contains 17 residues. CDR3 nucleotides: TGTGCCAGCAGCTTACCCCCAGGGGTCGCGCTTTTCTCTGAAGCTTTCTTT. Protein: CASSLPPGVALFSEAFF. Full variable domain (outside the CDR3, taken from reference TRBV7-9 and TRBJ1-1): DTGVSQNPRHKITKRGQNVTFRCDPISEHNRLYWYRQTLGQGPEFLTYFQNEAQLEKSRLLSDRFSAERPKGSFSTLEIQRTEQGDSAMYLCASSLPPGVALFSEAFFGQGTRLTVV.

This clonotype was seen ten or more times. The V call is TRBV2, the J call TRBJ2-3; the match to TRBD1 covers 9 bases. The CDR3 runs 14 residues. The germline CDR1 and CDR2 sequences are SNHLY and FYNNEI. V dropped 8 bases and J dropped 6; count of bases not matched to a gene: 9. The CDR3 protein is CASQDRGVRDTQYF. Written as DNA, the CDR3 is TGTGCCAGCCAGGACAGGGGCGTTCGGGATACGCAGTATTTT.

This clonotype was observed at least ten times. The chain employs TRBV3-1 and TRBJ2-7, with D unclear. This CDR3 spans 14 amino acids. Deletions cut 0 bases from V and 3 bases from J, with 9 bases between. The germline V gene encodes CDR1 LGHDT and CDR2 YNNKEL (reference sequence). CDR3 amino acids: CASSQEVTDYEQYF. The CDR3 DNA is TGTGCCAGCAGCCAAGAAGTAACGGACTACGAGCAGTACTTC.

The chain carries TRBV3-1 and TRBJ2-1; D is possibly TRBD2 (5 bases). V dropped 4 bases and J dropped 9 bases, with 7 bases sitting between them. CDR3 size: 11 residues. The germline gives CDR1 LGHDT, CDR2 YNNKEL (reference sequence). DNA of the CDR3: TGTGCCAGCAGCCGAGAGGGTGAGCAGTTCTTC. Amino acids: CASSREGEQFF.

This clonotype was seen a handful of times. The gene calls are TRBV20-1 and TRBJ1-2; D is unclear. Trimming pared 7 bases from V and 1 base from J, leaving 13 bases between. Germline assignment: CDR1 DFQATT and CDR2 SNEGSKA (reference sequence). The CDR3 is 13 residues long. Here the CDR3 reads CSVRGPDNYGYTF. The CDR3 DNA follows: TGCAGTGTTCGAGGGCCCGATAACTATGGCTACACCTTC.

The gene calls are TRBV20-1 and TRBJ2-2; the D is unclear. The V end lost 0 bases, the J end lost 3 bases, and 5 bases lay between the germline ends. The CDR3 contains 13 residues. Germline V gene lookup returns CDR1 DFQATT and CDR2 SNEGSKA (reference sequence). CDR3 bases: TGCAGTGCTAGAGAAACGTACACCGGGGAGCTGTTTTTT. Translated: CSARETYTGELFF.

In its sample, this clonotype was seen many times. V and J are TRBV28 and TRBJ1-2; weak D call: TRBD1 (5 bases). CDR1 MDHEN and CDR2 SYDVKM come from the germline V gene. Trimming left V 4 bases short and J 2 bases short, with 20 bases between. This CDR3 spans 17 amino acids. The chain's CDR3 is CASSSPGEGSLNYGYTF. CDR3 sequence (DNA): TGTGCCAGCAGTTCCCCGGGGGAGGGTTCCCTGAACTATGGCTACACCTTC.

This clonotype was observed at least ten times. This chain connects TRBV10-3 to TRBJ2-7; 9 bases are shared with TRBD1. Germline lookup yields CDR1 ENHRY and CDR2 SYGVKD. The length of the CDR3 is 17 residues. The trim removed 11 bases at V and 0 bases at J, leaving 17 bases unmatched. The CDR3 region is CALTGGTSKQSSYEQYF. The CDR3 coding sequence is TGTGCCTTAACAGGGGGCACCAGCAAGCAGAGCTCCTACGAGCAGTACTTC.

This clonotype was found many times. V and J are TRBV18 and TRBJ2-7, with 7 bases aligning to TRBD1. Germline V gene data show CDR1 as KGHSH and CDR2 as LQKENI. The V gene end was trimmed by 1 base and the J gene end by 3 bases; junction bases not matched to a gene: 3. The CDR3 runs 14 residues. The CDR3, as DNA: TGTGCCAGCTCACCACAGGGGGCCAACTACGAGCAGTACTTC. This codes for CASSPQGANYEQYF.

This clonotype has at least ten counts. The chain combines TRBV20-1 with TRBJ2-5; D is unresolved. This CDR3 region has 14 residues. V was shortened by 3 bases and J by 4 bases, with 15 bases between the two germline ends. Germline-derived CDR1 and CDR2 are DFQATT and SNEGSKA (reference sequence). The CDR3 loop reads CSASGLPAVETQYF. CDR3 DNA sequence: TGCAGTGCTAGTGGGCTCCCAGCCGTAGAGACCCAGTACTTC.

The chain uses TRBV27 and TRBJ1-4; D call uncertain. Germline CDR1 and CDR2: MNHEY and SMNVEV (reference sequence). The length of the CDR3 is 13 residues. Trimming took off 3 bases at V and 8 bases at J, with 10 bases between the two ends. CDR3 region: CASSLVLAEKLFF. DNA for the CDR3: TGTGCCAGCAGTTTGGTCCTGGCCGAAAAACTGTTTTTT.

The table lists this clonotype with many counts. The chain is built from TRBV20-1 and TRBJ1-1, with no clear D. Germline loops: CDR1 DFQATT, CDR2 SNEGSKA (reference sequence). Deletions cut 3 bases from V and 11 bases from J, with 10 bases between. The CDR3 is made up of 10 amino acids. The CDR3 is CSASTLIAFF. Written as DNA, the CDR3 is TGCAGTGCTAGTACCCTAATCGCTTTCTTT.

At least ten counts were recorded for this clonotype. The chain couples TRBV6-5 to TRBJ2-3; TRBD2 aligns across 16 bases. Trimming at V came to 0 bases and at J to 5 bases, leaving 8 bases not matched to a gene. CDR3 length: 19 residues. The germline CDR1 and CDR2 sequences are MNHEY and SVGAGI. The CDR3 sequence: CASSYSQTGTSGGVDTQYF. CDR3 bases: TGTGCCAGCAGTTACTCGCAGACCGGGACTAGCGGGGGGGTAGATACGCAGTATTTT.

This clonotype was counted ten times or more. The gene calls are TRBV10-3 and TRBJ2-3; a weak D match, TRBD1 (6 bases). There are 16 residues in the CDR3. The ends were cut back, 8 bases at V and 1 base at J, with 19 bases in the middle. Germline V gene lookup returns CDR1 ENHRY and CDR2 SYGVKD. CDR3 loop: CAISTGNKGGTDTQYF. The CDR3 DNA follows: TGTGCCATCTCCACAGGGAATAAGGGGGGCACAGATACGCAGTATTTT.

This clonotype was seen many times. The chain uses TRBV28 and TRBJ1-2; a possible D gene is TRBD1 (6 bases). There are 14 residues in the CDR3. V lost 4 bases and J 4 bases, leaving 13 bases between the germline ends. Germline V gene lookup returns CDR1 MDHEN and CDR2 SYDVKM. The DNA for the CDR3 is TGTGCCAGCAGTTCAACAGGGCGGATCTATGGCTACACCTTC. Its protein is CASSSTGRIYGYTF.

The chain is built from TRBV6-2 or TRBV6-3 and TRBJ2-3; TRBD1 or TRBD2 may be the D gene (6 bases each). Between the trimmed V and J ends, which lost 2 bases and 2 bases, there was a span of 14 bases. Germline V lookup: CDR1 MNHEY, CDR2 SVGEGT. CDR3 length equals 16 residues. CDR3 in amino acids: CASSYRGELYTDTQYF. CDR3 coding DNA: TGTGCCAGCAGTTACAGGGGGGAACTCTACACAGATACGCAGTATTTT.